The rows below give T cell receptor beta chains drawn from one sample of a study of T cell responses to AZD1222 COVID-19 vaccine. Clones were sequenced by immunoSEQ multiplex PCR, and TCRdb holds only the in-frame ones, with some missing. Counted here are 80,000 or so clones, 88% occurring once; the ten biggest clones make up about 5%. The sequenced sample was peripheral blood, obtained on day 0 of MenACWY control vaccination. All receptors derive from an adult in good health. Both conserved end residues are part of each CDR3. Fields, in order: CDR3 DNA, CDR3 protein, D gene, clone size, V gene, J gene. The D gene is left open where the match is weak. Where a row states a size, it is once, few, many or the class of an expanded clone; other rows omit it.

TGTGCCAGTAGTGTCGTGAGGATGGGGGGGACCCAGTACTTC	CASSVVRMGGTQYF	.	.	TRBV19	TRBJ2-5
TGTGCCTGGAGTGTACGGAGAGATGAAGCTTTCTTT	CAWSVRRDEAFF	.	once	TRBV30	TRBJ1-1
TGTGCCAGCAGCCCACGGGACTTCCAAGAGACCCAGTACTTC	CASSPRDFQETQYF	.	.	TRBV7-2	TRBJ2-5
TGTGCCAGCAGCCAAGAAAGGAGTCAGGAAAAACTGTTTTTT	CASSQERSQEKLFF	.	.	TRBV4-2	TRBJ1-4
TGTGCCACCAGCAGGGGGTCTAGGGGTGGCGACGAGCAGTACTTC	CATSRGSRGGDEQYF	.	.	TRBV15	TRBJ2-7
TGTGCCAGCAGCCAGGGACAGAACACCGGGGAGCTGTTTTTT	CASSQGQNTGELFF	.	.	TRBV7-6	TRBJ2-2
TGTGCCAGCTCATACAGGGAGATGAACACTGAAGCTTTCTTT	CASSYREMNTEAFF	.	.	TRBV18	TRBJ1-1
TGTGCCAGCAAATTCCTTGGGGGGGAGACCCAGTACTTC	CASKFLGGETQYF	.	.	TRBV27	TRBJ2-5
TGTGCCAGCAGTTACACAGGGAAGGAGACCCAGTACTTC	CASSYTGKETQYF	.	.	TRBV6-6	TRBJ2-5
TGCGCCAGCACCACGACAGGCCCGAACACTGAAGCTTTCTTT	CASTTTGPNTEAFF	.	.	TRBV4-1	TRBJ1-1
TGTGCCAGCACGTTGAACACTGAAGCTTTCTTT	CASTLNTEAFF	.	.	TRBV2	TRBJ1-1
TGTGCCAGTTATAAACAGGGGACCGGAAACACCATATATTTT	CASYKQGTGNTIYF	TRBD1	once	TRBV5-6	TRBJ1-3
TGTGCCAGCAGCACCTTAGGGGGTTTGGACAATGAGCAGTTCTTC	CASSTLGGLDNEQFF	.	.	TRBV6-5	TRBJ2-1
TGTGCCAGCAGTGAGGGTGATAACTATGGCTACACCTTC	CASSEGDNYGYTF	.	.	TRBV25-1	TRBJ1-2
TGTGCCAGCAGCCTCGAGCTGGGGTCCGGAAACACCATATATTTT	CASSLELGSGNTIYF	.	.	TRBV3-1/TRBV3-2	TRBJ1-3
TGCAGCGTGGACGGGACCAACGAGCAGTACTTC	CSVDGTNEQYF	.	.	TRBV29-1	TRBJ2-7
TGCGCCAGCAGCCTAGCCAGTGGAAGCTCCTACAATGAGCAGTTCTTC	CASSLASGSSYNEQFF	.	.	TRBV4-1	TRBJ2-1
TGCGCCAGCAGCTTGCGGCCCGGAACTGATGAAAAACTGTTTTTT	CASSLRPGTDEKLFF	.	.	TRBV5-1	TRBJ1-4
TGTGCCAGCAGCAAAGTGCCAGTCTATGGCTACACCTTC	CASSKVPVYGYTF	.	.	TRBV21-1	TRBJ1-2
TGTGCCAGCAGTTACCTCAAGACAGGTTATGGCTACACCTTC	CASSYLKTGYGYTF	.	.	TRBV6-5	TRBJ1-2
TGCGCCAGCAGCCTGGGACAGCTCTCTAACTATGGCTACACCTTC	CASSLGQLSNYGYTF	TRBD1	once	TRBV5-1	TRBJ1-2
TGTGCCAGCAGCCAACCTAATAGGGACAGGGCCTACGAGCAGTACTTC	CASSQPNRDRAYEQYF	TRBD1	few	TRBV3-1/TRBV3-2	TRBJ2-7
TGCGCCAGCAGCTGTACAAGGGGTCGGGCTCAGCCCCAGCATTTT	CASSCTRGRAQPQHF	.	.	TRBV5-1	TRBJ1-5